The 19 T cell receptor beta chains in this list originate from one sample, sequenced in a study of technical replicates of blood from a handful of donors. Sequenced by immunoSEQ multiplex PCR; TCRdb stores in-frame clones only, minus some. The data show 65,000 to 95,000 clones, over 80% seen once. What was sequenced was T cells isolated from PBMCs. The receptors stem from a human donor in good health.

The chain couples TRBV4-1 to TRBJ2-1; tentatively, D is TRBD1 (6 bases). The CDR3 consists of 17 residues. Trimming cost V 2 bases and J 0 bases, with 14 bases left between them. The V gene's germline CDR1 is MGHRA and CDR2 YSYEKL. CDR3 nucleotide sequence: TGCGCCAGCAGCCAAAAGAACAGGGTGAGCTCCTACAATGAGCAGTTCTTC. This translates into CASSQKNRVSSYNEQFF.

The gene calls are TRBV4-2 and TRBJ2-7; possibly TRBD1 for D (6 bases). Germline CDR1 is LGHNA and CDR2 is YNFKEQ. The V end was cut by 5 bases, the J end by 2 bases, with 16 bases between. The CDR3 runs 15 residues. CDR3 amino acids: CASSTRQEATYEQYF. CDR3 DNA sequence: TGTGCCAGCAGCACGCGACAGGAGGCTACCTACGAGCAGTACTTC.

V is TRBV6-1 and J is TRBJ2-3; 7 positions agree with TRBD2. V dropped 2 bases and J dropped 3; count of bases not matched to a gene: 8. Germline V CDR1 and CDR2: MNHNS, SASEGT. The CDR3 loop spans 16 amino acids. CDR3 sequence (DNA): TGTGCCAGCAGTGAAACCGGGGGGACGGGAACAGATACGCAGTATTTT. It yields the protein CASSETGGTGTDTQYF.

The CDR3 DNA reads as TGTGCCAGCAGCTTAGACTATGAGCAGTTCTTC. Its protein product is CASSLDYEQFF. This chain connects TRBV7-9 to TRBJ2-1, with D unresolved. Trimming pared 1 base from V and 8 bases from J, leaving 3 bases between. The CDR3 totals 11 residues. Germline assignment: CDR1 SEHNR and CDR2 FQNEAQ (reference sequence).

This sequence joins TRBV7-8 and TRBJ2-1; 11 bases fit TRBD2. The junction had 9 bases not matched to a gene; V was cut back by 2 bases and J by 3 bases. From germline, CDR1 is SGHVS and CDR2 FQNEAQ. The CDR3 has 18 residues. CDR3 protein: CASSLPPRLAGSYNEQFF. The CDR3 DNA is TGTGCCAGCAGCTTACCTCCTCGACTAGCGGGAAGCTACAATGAGCAGTTCTTC. The complete variable domain, with remaining parts taken from reference TRBV7-8 and TRBJ2-1, reads GAGVSQSPRYKVAKRGQDVALRCDPISGHVSLFWYQQALGQGPEFLTYFQNEAQLDKSGLPSDRFFAERPEGSVSTLKIQRTQQEDSAVYLCASSLPPRLAGSYNEQFFGPGTRLTVL.

A single count supports this clone. J is TRBJ2-7 and V is TRBV21-1; the table's TRBD1 call for D was not verified on the DNA. TRBV21-1 represents a pseudogene. The length of the CDR3 is 16 residues. In DNA, the CDR3 is TGTGCCAGCATCCCCCAAGCCAGGGCGTTGTCTGGCGAGCAGTACTTC. It yields the protein CASIPQARALSGEQYF.

The chain has TRBV5-1 and TRBJ1-2, with a possible D match to TRBD1 (6 bases). CDR3 length: 19 residues. Trimming left V 2 bases short and J 6 bases short, with 29 bases between. Germline-derived CDR1 and CDR2 are SGHRS and YFSETQ. Written as DNA, the CDR3 is TGCGCCAGCAGCTTCCTCCATAGCAGGGGCGGTACGATTGAGGATGGCTACACCTTC. Translating gives CASSFLHSRGGTIEDGYTF.

In its sample, this clone was seen a few times. CDR3 bases: TGTGCCAGCAGCCCACCCCCGGTTAGCTATGGCTACACCTTC. This translates into CASSPPPVSYGYTF. This sequence joins TRBV7-9 and TRBJ1-2; the D is unclear. The CDR3 covers 14 residues. V lost 5 bases, J lost 4 bases, and 14 bases lay in between. CDR1 is SEHNR and CDR2 is FQNEAQ in the germline V gene (reference sequence).

The gene calls are TRBV9 and TRBJ1-2, with D maybe TRBD1 (6 bases). The CDR3 runs 16 residues. CDR1 and CDR2 from the germline V gene are SGDLS and YYNGEE. Trimming removed 2 bases from V and 0 bases from J, with 14 bases in between. CDR3 residues: CASSVGNRVSNYGYTF. CDR3 DNA sequence: TGTGCCAGCAGCGTGGGGAACAGGGTATCTAACTATGGCTACACCTTC.

The chain uses TRBV28 and TRBJ1-1, with D tentatively TRBD1 (5 bases). The CDR3 is made up of 12 amino acids. Trimming stripped 5 bases from V and 5 bases from J, with 9 bases between. Germline loops: CDR1 MDHEN, CDR2 SYDVKM. CDR3 loop: CASSRQLTEAFF. The CDR3 bases are TGTGCCAGCAGTCGACAGCTGACTGAAGCTTTCTTT.

The V gene is TRBV28, the J gene TRBJ2-1; D is uncertain. The CDR3 is made up of 13 amino acids. In germline, CDR1 is MDHEN, CDR2 SYDVKM. The V end lost 3 bases, the J end lost 6 bases, and 9 bases lay between the germline ends. The CDR3 DNA reads as TGTGCCAGCAGTTTCCCTCATAGCAATGAGCAGTTCTTC. Amino acid sequence: CASSFPHSNEQFF.

The V and J genes are TRBV2 and TRBJ1-3; possibly TRBD1 for D (5 bases). Germline loops: CDR1 SNHLY, CDR2 FYNNEI. There are 15 residues in the CDR3. Trimming pared 1 base from V and 0 bases from J, leaving 7 bases between. CDR3 in DNA: TGTGCCAGCAGTGAAGGCAGGGCCTCTGGAAACACCATATATTTT. This translates into CASSEGRASGNTIYF. Combining the CDR3 with reference TRBV2 and TRBJ1-3 gives the whole variable domain EPEVTQTPSHQVTQMGQEVILRCVPISNHLYFYWYRQILGQKVEFLVSFYNNEISEKSEIFDDQFSVERPDGSNFTLKIRSTKLEDSAMYFCASSEGRASGNTIYFGEGSWLTVV.

This clone was counted a single time. This chain links TRBV9 with TRBJ2-5, with 7 bases identical to TRBD2. Germline CDR1 reads SGDLS; CDR2 reads YYNGEE. The CDR3 runs 17 residues. V shed 4 bases, J shed 2 bases, and the junction held 14 bases outside the gene matches. The CDR3 sequence: CASSPRGASGYQETQYF. The CDR3 nucleotides read TGTGCCAGCAGCCCTAGAGGGGCTAGCGGTTATCAAGAGACCCAGTACTTC. The variable domain in full, with the rest retrieved from reference TRBV9 and TRBJ2-5, is DSGVTQTPKHLITATGQRVTLRCSPRSGDLSVYWYQQSLDQGLQFLIQYYNGEERAKGNILERFSAQQFPDLHSELNLSSLELGDSALYFCASSPRGASGYQETQYFGPGTRLLVL.

The rearrangement uses TRBV2 and TRBJ2-1; 9 bases align to TRBD2. The CDR3 loop spans 12 amino acids. Germline CDR1 is SNHLY and CDR2 is FYNNEI. J gave up 9 bases and V 10 bases, and 7 bases lay outside the gene matches. CDR3 sequence reads: CATLAGVGEQFF. CDR3 DNA sequence: TGTGCCACCTTAGCGGGAGTGGGTGAGCAGTTCTTC. The entire variable domain, with the rest obtained from reference TRBV2 and TRBJ2-1, is as follows: EPEVTQTPSHQVTQMGQEVILRCVPISNHLYFYWYRQILGQKVEFLVSFYNNEISEKSEIFDDQFSVERPDGSNFTLKIRSTKLEDSAMYFCATLAGVGEQFFGPGTRLTVL.

The CDR3 bases are TGTGCCACCAGCAGACCGGGACTAGCTTCGTCCAAAAACATTCAGTACTTC. It specifies CATSRPGLASSKNIQYF. V and J are TRBV15 and TRBJ2-4; 9 bases are a match to TRBD2. Losses at the gene ends were 2 bases for V and 2 bases for J; bases not matched to a gene: 7. Germline assignment: CDR1 LNHNV and CDR2 YYDKDF (reference sequence). This CDR3 has 17 residues.

The gene calls are TRBV29-1 and TRBJ2-3, with D perhaps TRBD2 (6 bases). CDR1 is SQVTM, CDR2 ANQGSEA, per germline. The V end lost 7 bases, the J end lost 0 bases, and 14 bases lay between the germline ends. CDR3 length equals 14 residues. For the CDR3, the DNA is TGCAGCGGGGGAGGAGGCCGTAGCACAGATACGCAGTATTTT. Translation gives CSGGGGRSTDTQYF.

This chain uses TRBV27 with TRBJ2-2, with 14 bases identical to TRBD2. V shed 5 bases, J shed 15 bases, and the junction held 20 bases outside the gene matches. The CDR3 totals 18 residues. Germline V lookup: CDR1 MNHEY, CDR2 SMNVEV (reference sequence). CDR3 residues: CASSPYGTSPGLAGVLFF. CDR3 nucleotide sequence: TGTGCCAGCAGTCCGTACGGGACAAGCCCGGGACTAGCGGGAGTATTGTTTTTT.

The chain employs TRBV5-1 and TRBJ2-1; TRBD2 agrees at 8 bases. Germline V gene data show CDR1 as SGHRS and CDR2 as YFSETQ. The CDR3 spans 18 residues. Losses at the gene ends were 2 bases for V and 3 bases for J; bases not matched to a gene: 13. DNA for the CDR3: TGCGCCAGCAGCTTTGGGACTAGTATAAATCGGTTCTACAATGAGCAGTTCTTC. Protein sequence: CASSFGTSINRFYNEQFF.

In its sample, this clone was seen once. The CDR3 here is CASSIGNSWDRVYQPQHF. The CDR3 nucleotides are TGTGCCAGTAGTATAGGCAATTCTTGGGACAGGGTGTATCAGCCCCAGCATTTT. The J gene is TRBJ1-5, the V gene TRBV19, with 9 bases identical to TRBD1. V dropped 1 base and J dropped 5; count of bases not matched to a gene: 12. Germline-derived CDR1 and CDR2 are LNHDA and SQIVND (reference sequence). The CDR3 spans 18 residues.